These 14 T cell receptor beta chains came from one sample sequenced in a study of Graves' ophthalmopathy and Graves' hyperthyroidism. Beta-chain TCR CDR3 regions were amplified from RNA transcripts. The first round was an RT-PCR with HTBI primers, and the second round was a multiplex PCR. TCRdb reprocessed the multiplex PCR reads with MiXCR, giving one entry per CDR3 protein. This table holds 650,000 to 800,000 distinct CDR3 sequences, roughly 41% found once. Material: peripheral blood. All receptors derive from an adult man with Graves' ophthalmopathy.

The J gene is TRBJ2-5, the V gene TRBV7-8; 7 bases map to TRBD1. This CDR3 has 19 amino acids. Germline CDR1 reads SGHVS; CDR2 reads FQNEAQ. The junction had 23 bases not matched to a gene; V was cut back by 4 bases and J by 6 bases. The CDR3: CASSSYQGVEGREGQTQYF. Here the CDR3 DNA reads TGTGCCAGCAGCTCGTATCAGGGGGTAGAAGGCCGGGAAGGGCAGACCCAGTACTTC. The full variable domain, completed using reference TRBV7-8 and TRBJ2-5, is GAGVSQSPRYKVAKRGQDVALRCDPISGHVSLFWYQQALGQGPEFLTYFQNEAQLDKSGLPSDRFFAERPEGSVSTLKIQRTQQEDSAVYLCASSSYQGVEGREGQTQYFGPGTRLLVL.

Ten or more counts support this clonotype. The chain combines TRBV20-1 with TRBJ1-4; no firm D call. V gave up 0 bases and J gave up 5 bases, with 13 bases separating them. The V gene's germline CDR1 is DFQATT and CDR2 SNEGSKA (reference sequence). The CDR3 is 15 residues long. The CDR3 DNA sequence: TGCAGTGCTAGAGATCCCAGCGGAACAAATGAAAAACTGTTTTTT. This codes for CSARDPSGTNEKLFF.

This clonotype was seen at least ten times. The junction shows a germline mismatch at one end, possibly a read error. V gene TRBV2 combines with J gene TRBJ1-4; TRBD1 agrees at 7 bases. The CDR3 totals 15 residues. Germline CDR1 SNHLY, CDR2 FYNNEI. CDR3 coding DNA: TGCGCCAGCAGCTTGCAGGGGGGGATTAATGAAAAACTGTTTTTT. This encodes CASSLQGGINEKLFF.

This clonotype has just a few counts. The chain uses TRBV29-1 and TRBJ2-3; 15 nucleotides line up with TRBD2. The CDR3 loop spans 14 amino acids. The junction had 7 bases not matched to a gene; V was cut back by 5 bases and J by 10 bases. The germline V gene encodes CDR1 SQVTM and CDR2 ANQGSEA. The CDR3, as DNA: TGCAGCGTTCAAGGACTAGCGGGGGGGATGGCGCAGTATTTT. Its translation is CSVQGLAGGMAQYF.

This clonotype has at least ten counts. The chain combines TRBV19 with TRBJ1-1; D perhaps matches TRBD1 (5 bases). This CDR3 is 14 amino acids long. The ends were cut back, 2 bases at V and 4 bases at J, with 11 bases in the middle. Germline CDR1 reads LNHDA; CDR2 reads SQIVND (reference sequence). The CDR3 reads CASSIRGAFTEAFF. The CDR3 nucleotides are TGTGCCAGTAGTATAAGAGGGGCGTTCACTGAAGCTTTCTTT.

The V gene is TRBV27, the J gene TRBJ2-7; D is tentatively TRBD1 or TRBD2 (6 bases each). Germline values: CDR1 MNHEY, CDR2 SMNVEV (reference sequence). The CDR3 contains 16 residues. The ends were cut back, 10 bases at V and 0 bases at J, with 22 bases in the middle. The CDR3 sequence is CATGGGPGETSYEQYF. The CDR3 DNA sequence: TGTGCCACTGGAGGGGGTCCAGGGGAAACCTCCTACGAGCAGTACTTC.

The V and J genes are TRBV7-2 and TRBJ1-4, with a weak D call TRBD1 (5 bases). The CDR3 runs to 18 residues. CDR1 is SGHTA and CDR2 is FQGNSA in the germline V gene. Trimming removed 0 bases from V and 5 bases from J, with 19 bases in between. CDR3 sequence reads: CASSLARDGILRNEKLFF. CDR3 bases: TGTGCCAGCAGCTTAGCGCGGGACGGAATACTTAGGAATGAAAAACTGTTTTTT.

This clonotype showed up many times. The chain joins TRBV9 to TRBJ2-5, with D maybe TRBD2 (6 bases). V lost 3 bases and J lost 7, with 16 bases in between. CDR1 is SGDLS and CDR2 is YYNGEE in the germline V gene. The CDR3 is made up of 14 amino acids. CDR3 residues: CASSAWTGEGTQYF. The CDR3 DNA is TGTGCCAGCAGCGCATGGACGGGGGAAGGGACCCAGTACTTC.

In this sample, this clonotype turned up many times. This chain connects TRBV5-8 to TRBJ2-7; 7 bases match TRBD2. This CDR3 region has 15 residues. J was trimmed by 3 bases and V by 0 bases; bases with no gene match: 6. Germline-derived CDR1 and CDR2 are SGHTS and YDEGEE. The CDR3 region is CASSLGLAVHYEQYF. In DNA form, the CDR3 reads TGTGCCAGCAGCTTGGGGCTAGCGGTACACTACGAGCAGTACTTC.

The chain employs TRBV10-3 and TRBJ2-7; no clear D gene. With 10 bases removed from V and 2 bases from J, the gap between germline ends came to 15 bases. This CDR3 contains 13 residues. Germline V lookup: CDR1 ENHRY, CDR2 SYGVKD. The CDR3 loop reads CASPNPSTYEQYF. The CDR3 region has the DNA TGTGCCAGCCCCAATCCGTCCACCTACGAGCAGTACTTC.

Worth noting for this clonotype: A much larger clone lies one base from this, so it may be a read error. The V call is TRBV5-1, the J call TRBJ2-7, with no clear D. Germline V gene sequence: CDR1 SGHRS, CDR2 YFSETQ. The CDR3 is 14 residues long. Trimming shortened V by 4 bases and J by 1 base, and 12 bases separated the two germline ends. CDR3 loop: CASSVDGDSYEQYF. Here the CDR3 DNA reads TGCGCCAGCAGCGTGGACGGTGATTCCTACGAGCAGTACTTC.

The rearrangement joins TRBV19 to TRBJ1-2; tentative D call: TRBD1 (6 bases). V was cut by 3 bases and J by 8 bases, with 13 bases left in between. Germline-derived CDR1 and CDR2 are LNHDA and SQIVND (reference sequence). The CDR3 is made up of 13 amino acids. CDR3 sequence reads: CASSIAGVGGYTF. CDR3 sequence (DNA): TGTGCCAGTAGTATTGCAGGGGTGGGCGGCTACACCTTC.

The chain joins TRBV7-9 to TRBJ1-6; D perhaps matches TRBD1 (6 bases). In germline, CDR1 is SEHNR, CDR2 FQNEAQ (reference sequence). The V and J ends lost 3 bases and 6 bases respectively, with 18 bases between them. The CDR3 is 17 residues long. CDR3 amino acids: CASSFGWGVGANSPLHF. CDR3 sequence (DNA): TGTGCCAGCAGCTTTGGATGGGGAGTGGGGGCTAATTCACCCCTCCACTTT.

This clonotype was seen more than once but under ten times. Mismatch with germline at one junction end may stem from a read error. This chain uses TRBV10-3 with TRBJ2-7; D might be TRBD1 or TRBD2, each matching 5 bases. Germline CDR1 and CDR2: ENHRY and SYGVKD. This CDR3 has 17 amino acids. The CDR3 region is CASSEVEAVGTSYEQYF. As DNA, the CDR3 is TGTGCCAGCAGTGAGGTAGAGGCTGTCGGGACCTCCTACGAGCAGTACTTC.